This TCR beta chain was observed in a study of T cells in Graves' hyperthyroidism and ophthalmopathy. This clonotype has only a few counts. RNA transcripts were the template for amplifying TCR beta CDR3 regions. A set of HTBI primers served as the primers for a first-round RT-PCR of the TCR CDR3. TCRdb recomputed calls from the multiplex PCR reads with MiXCR, one row per CDR3 protein. The repertoire holds a few hundred thousand distinct CDR3 sequences, with under 60% as singletons. Germline lookup yields CDR1 SEHNR and CDR2 FQNEAQ (reference sequence). The CDR3 sequence is 14 residues long. V lost 3 bases and J lost 5, with 10 bases in between.

This clonotype was obtained from a woman aged 18-29 years with Graves' hyperthyroidism. The genes are TRBV7-9 and TRBJ2-2; D gene ambiguous. Source material: peripheral blood or thyroid tissue (not recorded which). In DNA, the CDR3 is TGTGCCAGCAGCTTTTCTCTGAGAACCGGGGAGCTGTTTTTT. Amino acids: CASSFSLRTGELFF.